This T cell receptor (beta chain) was retrieved from a study of naive and memory T cell subsets. General study results and limits: In CD4 and CD8 cells, diversity dropped from naive through EMRA.

With 6 bases clipped from V and 4 bases from J, the junction kept 6 bases outside the gene matches. Per the germline V gene, CDR1 is SNHLY and CDR2 is FYNNEI. CDR3 size: 15 residues. An equimolar mix of two oligonucleotides served as the beta constant-region primer for TRBC1 and TRBC2. Ligated cDNA was amplified by four rounds of PCR with nested alpha and beta constant-region primers and SP2. Ligation attached a single-stranded oligonucleotide with a 12-nucleotide UMI and the SP2 primer to the cDNA 3' end. TCRdb independently ran MiXCR on the UMI-ligation and nested PCR reads; one entry per CDR3 protein. The sample comprises 95,000 to 150,000 distinct CDR3 sequences, over 30% of which are singletons, and 0.9% rests with the top ten. CD4 T cells were positively selected, then CD8 T cells from the CD4-negative fraction. Four subsets defined by CD45RA and CD27 were sorted after CD3, CD4, CD8 and live/dead staining.

As for this clonotype: Its cognate antigen is unknown.

The source material was central memory CD4+ T cells from blood. The origin of this receptor is a human donor in good health. The rearrangement uses TRBV2 and TRBJ2-1; 10 bases match TRBD2. Written as DNA, the CDR3 is TGTGCCAGCAGGAGGACTAGCGGAACGTACAATGAGCAGTTCTTC. Residues: CASRRTSGTYNEQFF.